The text below deals with one T cell receptor (beta chain). No antigen is known for it. cDNA libraries for TCR alpha and TCR beta, carrying sample barcodes and UMIs, came from 5'RACE with constant-segment primers. Using its own MiXCR run on the 5' RACE reads, TCRdb lists one record per CDR3 protein. The table has about 350,000 distinct CDR3 sequences, over 13% seen once; the top ten hold 22%. This entry is derived from a study of T-cell memory formation after mild COVID-19. Study-wide context: The TCR clusters were mostly specific to one donor.

The V end was cut by 6 bases, the J end by 5 bases, with 19 bases between. CDR1 is MNHEY, CDR2 SVGAGI, per germline. The CDR3 consists of 15 residues. Regarding the study as a whole: There was a balanced CD4/CD8 profile in clones contracting day 15 to 85, and later expanders leaned CD4+. Within pre-infection memory, some responding clones were found, suggesting cross-reactive memory joined.

The receptor was derived from a man in his late teens or twenties who had mild COVID-19 (a few samples of this study predate the infection). Cell type and time point are not known. The V and J genes are TRBV6-5 and TRBJ2-5; D might be TRBD2 (5 bases). The sample consisted of PBMCs or a T cell subset sorted from them (not recorded which). The CDR3 nucleotides read TGTGCCAGCAGACCCGCGGACTCAGCCCCGGAGACCCAGTACTTC. This codes for CASRPADSAPETQYF.